This T cell receptor (beta chain) was sequenced for a study of blood T cell repertoires in COVID-19. Study context: COVID-19 samples, acute and convalescent, were from the United States, Italy and Spain. T cells, B-cell-depleted T cells, or PBMCs supplied cDNA or gDNA.

In germline, CDR1 is SGHRS, CDR2 YFSETQ. This CDR3 spans 13 amino acids. V lost 3 bases and J lost 6, with 11 bases in between. This clone was seen only once. In the study's own analysis: Nucleated cell number was recorded as an estimate derived from reference gene primer amplification. Method: immunoSEQ multiplex PCR; TCRdb's copy keeps in-frame clones and lacks some. V and J calls and clone size are as listed in that table; D and trimming were resolved from the DNA. Of about 210,000 clones listed, around 88% are singletons. The sequence was obtained from a woman between 50 and 59 years old with acute or convalescent COVID-19. This chain joins TRBV5-1 and TRBJ2-3; D unclear. Sequencing used peripheral blood. CDR3: CASSSLVFDTQYF. The CDR3 DNA sequence: TGCGCCAGCAGCTCCTTAGTGTTTGATACGCAGTATTTT.